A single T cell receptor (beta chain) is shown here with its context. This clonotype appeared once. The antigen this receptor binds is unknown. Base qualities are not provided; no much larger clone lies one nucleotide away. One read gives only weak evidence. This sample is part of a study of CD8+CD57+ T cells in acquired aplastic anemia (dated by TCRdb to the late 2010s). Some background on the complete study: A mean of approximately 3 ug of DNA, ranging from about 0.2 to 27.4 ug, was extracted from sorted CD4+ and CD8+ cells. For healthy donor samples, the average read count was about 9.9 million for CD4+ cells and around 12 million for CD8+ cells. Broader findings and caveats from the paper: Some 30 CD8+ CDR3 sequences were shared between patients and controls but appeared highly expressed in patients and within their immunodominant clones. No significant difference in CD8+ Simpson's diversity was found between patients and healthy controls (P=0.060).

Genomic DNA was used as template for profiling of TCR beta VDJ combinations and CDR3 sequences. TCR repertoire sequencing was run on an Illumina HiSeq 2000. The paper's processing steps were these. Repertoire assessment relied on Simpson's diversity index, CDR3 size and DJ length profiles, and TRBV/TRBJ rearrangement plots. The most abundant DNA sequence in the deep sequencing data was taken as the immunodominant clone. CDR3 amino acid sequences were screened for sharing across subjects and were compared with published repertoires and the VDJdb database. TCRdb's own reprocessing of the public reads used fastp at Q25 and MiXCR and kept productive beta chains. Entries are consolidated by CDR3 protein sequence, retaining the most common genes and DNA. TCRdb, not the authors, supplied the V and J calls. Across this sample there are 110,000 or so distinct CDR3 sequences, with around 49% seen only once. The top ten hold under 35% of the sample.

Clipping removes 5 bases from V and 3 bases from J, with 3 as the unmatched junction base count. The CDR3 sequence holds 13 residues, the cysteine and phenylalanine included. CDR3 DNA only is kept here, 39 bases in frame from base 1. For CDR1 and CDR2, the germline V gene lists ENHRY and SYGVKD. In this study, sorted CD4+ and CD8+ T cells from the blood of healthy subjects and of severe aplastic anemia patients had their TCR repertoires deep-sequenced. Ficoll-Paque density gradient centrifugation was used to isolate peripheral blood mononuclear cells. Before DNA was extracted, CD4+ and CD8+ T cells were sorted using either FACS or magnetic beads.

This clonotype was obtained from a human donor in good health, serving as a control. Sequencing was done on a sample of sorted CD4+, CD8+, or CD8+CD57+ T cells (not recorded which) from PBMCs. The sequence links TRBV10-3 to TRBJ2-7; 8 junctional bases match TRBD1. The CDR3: CAISSGQDYEQYF. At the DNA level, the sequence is TGTGCCATCAGTTCGGGACAGGACTACGAGCAGTACTTC.